Each of the 31 T cell receptor beta chains below was sequenced from the same sample in a study of cytomegalovirus exposure and HLA in healthy donors. Sequencing used immunoSEQ multiplex PCR; TCRdb keeps in-frame clones, though not all of them. This sample carries under 200,000 clones, over 85% of them seen once, and the ten largest clones take just over 4%. The sample comprised PBMCs. These receptor sequences come from a man aged 18 to 29 in good health and CMV-seropositive.

The chain carries TRBV18 and TRBJ1-5; a possible D gene is TRBD1 (6 bases). Germline values: CDR1 KGHSH, CDR2 LQKENI. Trimming shortened V by 5 bases and J by 5 bases, and 10 bases separated the two germline ends. This CDR3 is built from 13 residues. CDR3 bases: TGTGCCAGCTCATTACAGGGCGATCAGCCCCAGCATTTT. Translating it yields CASSLQGDQPQHF.

This clone was seen just once. The chain joins TRBV30 to TRBJ2-1; 10 bases align to TRBD2. The CDR3 is made up of 16 amino acids. Germline V gene data show CDR1 as GTSNPN and CDR2 as SVGIG (reference sequence). Germline trimming cut 1 base from V and 6 bases from J; bases unmatched to any gene: 9. CDR3 coding DNA: TGTGCCTGGAGTGGGACAGCGGGAGGGCGGAGCAATGAGCAGTTCTTC. Translation gives CAWSGTAGGRSNEQFF. Supplemented by reference TRBV30 and TRBJ2-1, the full variable domain reads SQTIHQWPATLVQPVGSPLSLECTVEGTSNPNLYWYRQAAGRGLQLLFYSVGIGQISSEVPQNLSASRPQDRQFILSSKKLLLSDSGFYLCAWSGTAGGRSNEQFFGPGTRLTVL.

The genes are TRBV11-2 and TRBJ2-7, with TRBD2 matching over 7 bases. Losses at the gene ends were 1 base for V and 2 bases for J; bases not matched to a gene: 5. CDR3 length equals 15 residues. Looked up from germline, CDR1 is SGHAT and CDR2 is FQNNGV. CDR3 region: CASSLVPGTTYEQYF. In nucleotides, the CDR3 is TGTGCCAGCAGCTTAGTACCCGGGACTACCTACGAGCAGTACTTC.

The J gene is TRBJ2-5, the V gene TRBV7-9; TRBD1 matches at 7 bases. The CDR3 spans 15 residues. V shed 2 bases and J 3 bases; nucleotides not matched to a gene: 6. Germline V gives CDR1 SEHNR, CDR2 FQNEAQ (reference sequence). This CDR3 is CASSLLGTAEETQYF. DNA of the CDR3: TGTGCCAGCAGCTTACTGGGGACAGCTGAAGAGACCCAGTACTTC. The full variable domain, with the rest looked up from reference TRBV7-9 and TRBJ2-5, is DTGVSQNPRHKITKRGQNVTFRCDPISEHNRLYWYRQTLGQGPEFLTYFQNEAQLEKSRLLSDRFSAERPKGSFSTLEIQRTEQGDSAMYLCASSLLGTAEETQYFGPGTRLLVL.

The count of this clone is one. CDR3 amino acids: CASSLSSLVVEQFF. The CDR3 nucleotides are TGCGCCAGCAGCTTGTCTAGTCTAGTTGTTGAGCAGTTCTTC. V gene TRBV5-1 combines with J gene TRBJ2-1; no definite D call. Germline V gives CDR1 SGHRS, CDR2 YFSETQ. This CDR3 has 14 residues. Trimming cost V 1 base and J 9 bases, with 14 bases left between them.

CDR3 in DNA: TGTGCCAGCAGCGTAGCCGACTCTAGTTACCCCTACGAGACCCAGTACTTC. Translating gives CASSVADSSYPYETQYF. The chain couples TRBV9 to TRBJ2-5; unclear D gene. The germline V gene encodes CDR1 SGDLS and CDR2 YYNGEE. This CDR3 has 17 amino acids. V was cut by 0 bases and J by 5 bases, with 20 bases left in between. The full variable domain, rest sourced from reference TRBV9 and TRBJ2-5, is DSGVTQTPKHLITATGQRVTLRCSPRSGDLSVYWYQQSLDQGLQFLIQYYNGEERAKGNILERFSAQQFPDLHSELNLSSLELGDSALYFCASSVADSSYPYETQYFGPGTRLLVL.

The chain has TRBV27 and TRBJ1-2, with 10 bases lining up with TRBD1. With V trimmed by 4 bases and J by 6 bases, 5 bases remained unmatched. Germline V lookup: CDR1 MNHEY, CDR2 SMNVEV (reference sequence). The CDR3 contains 14 residues. Written as DNA, the CDR3 is TGTGCCAGCAGTTCCCGACAGGGGGCGAATGGCTACACCTTC. Amino acid sequence: CASSSRQGANGYTF.

The chain combines TRBV5-5 with TRBJ1-1, with D unresolved. The CDR3 has 15 residues. CDR1 and CDR2 from the germline V gene are SGHKS and YYEKEE (reference sequence). V lost 1 base to trimming and J lost 1 base, with 11 bases between them. This chain's CDR3 is CASSLRHSQNTEAFF. The CDR3 DNA is TGTGCCAGCAGCTTGAGACACTCTCAGAACACTGAAGCTTTCTTT.

Details on this clone: Within the sample, other DNA sequences also encode this same CDR3. V usage is TRBV6-5 and J usage is TRBJ2-7; TRBD2 aligns across 10 bases. The CDR3 spans 15 residues. Germline CDR1 reads MNHEY; CDR2 reads SVGAGI. The V gene end was trimmed by 0 bases and the J gene end by 2 bases; junction bases not matched to a gene: 1. CDR3 sequence reads: CASSYSLAGAYEQYF. CDR3 coding DNA: TGTGCCAGCAGTTACTCCCTAGCGGGGGCCTACGAGCAGTACTTC.

This clone was found a few times. This sequence joins TRBV5-1 and TRBJ1-1; 7 bases map to TRBD1. Trimming at V came to 4 bases and at J to 1 base, leaving 4 bases not matched to a gene. Germline V gene sequence: CDR1 SGHRS, CDR2 YFSETQ. This CDR3 spans 14 amino acids. CDR3 loop: CASSMTGWNTEAFF. DNA for the CDR3: TGCGCCAGCAGCATGACAGGGTGGAACACTGAAGCTTTCTTT.

V usage is TRBV11-3 and J usage is TRBJ2-1; D gene ambiguous. Trimming left V 0 bases short and J 8 bases short, with 8 bases between. The germline V gene encodes CDR1 SGHNT and CDR2 YENEEA. This CDR3 region has 13 residues. The CDR3 loop is CASSLDFGYEQFF. CDR3 bases: TGTGCCAGCAGCTTAGATTTCGGGTATGAGCAGTTCTTC.

The chain recombines TRBV5-1 with TRBJ2-3; 7 bases map to TRBD2. After removal of 4 bases from V and 1 base from J, the junction contained 6 bases not matched to a gene. Looked up from germline, CDR1 is SGHRS and CDR2 is YFSETQ. The CDR3 extends over 15 amino acids. The CDR3 here is CASSPLGGGTDTQYF. CDR3 in DNA: TGCGCCAGCAGCCCCCTGGGGGGGGGCACAGATACGCAGTATTTT.

The CDR3: CASSEGTPSNYGYTF. The CDR3 bases are TGTGCCAGCAGTGAAGGGACACCCTCTAACTATGGCTACACCTTC. The chain links TRBV5-8 to TRBJ1-2; D possibly corresponds to TRBD1 (6 bases). Between the trimmed V and J ends, which lost 5 bases and 0 bases, there was a span of 14 bases. The CDR3 spans 15 residues. Germline V gene data show CDR1 as SGHTS and CDR2 as YDEGEE.

This chain joins TRBV2 and TRBJ2-2, with 14 bases lining up with TRBD2. This CDR3 has 14 amino acids. From germline, CDR1 is SNHLY and CDR2 FYNNEI. The ends lost 6 bases at V and 6 bases at J; junction bases unmatched: 0. Here the CDR3 reads CASRGLAGAGELFF. The CDR3 DNA follows: TGTGCCAGCAGGGGACTAGCGGGAGCCGGGGAGCTGTTTTTT.

V usage is TRBV5-1 and J usage is TRBJ1-4; TRBD1 is a possible D gene (5 bases). The CDR3 is made up of 15 amino acids. The V gene's germline CDR1 is SGHRS and CDR2 YFSETQ. V lost 3 bases to trimming and J lost 1 base, with 10 bases between them. The CDR3 nucleotides read TGCGCCAGCAGCTCTGACAGCCAAACTAATGAAAAACTGTTTTTT. Amino acids: CASSSDSQTNEKLFF.

This clone has only a few counts. The same CDR3 can be traced to other DNA sequences in this sample. J is TRBJ1-5 and V is TRBV19, with TRBD1 identical over 7 bases. The CDR3 sequence is 16 residues long. J lost 1 base, V lost 1 base, and 4 bases had no gene match. Germline V lookup: CDR1 LNHDA, CDR2 SQIVND (reference sequence). The CDR3 bases are TGTGCCAGTAGTATAGGGGCAGGGGGGAGCAATCAGCCCCAGCATTTT. Protein product: CASSIGAGGSNQPQHF.

As for this clone: At the DNA level, this CDR3 is encoded by other sequences in the same sample as well. The rearrangement joins TRBV7-9 to TRBJ1-1; D might be TRBD1 (6 bases). The CDR3 has 13 amino acids. V dropped 6 bases and J dropped 5 bases, with 13 bases sitting between them. Germline assignment: CDR1 SEHNR and CDR2 FQNEAQ (reference sequence). In DNA form, the CDR3 reads TGTGCCAGCAGTCTACAGGGAGGGACTGAAGCTTTCTTT. It is translated as CASSLQGGTEAFF.

The chain has TRBV7-9 and TRBJ2-7; 10 bases map to TRBD1. The CDR3 consists of 15 residues. V lost 5 bases, J lost 1 base, and 5 bases stayed unmatched. The V gene's germline CDR1 is SEHNR and CDR2 FQNEAQ (reference sequence). The CDR3 here is CASSTGQGSSYEQYF. As DNA, the CDR3 is TGTGCCAGCAGCACGGGACAGGGGAGTTCCTACGAGCAGTACTTC.

The genes are TRBV2 and TRBJ2-3, with D possibly TRBD2 on 6 matching bases. Germline CDR1 is SNHLY and CDR2 is FYNNEI. Between the trimmed V and J ends, which lost 8 bases and 0 bases, there was a span of 12 bases. The CDR3 has 14 residues. CDR3 coding DNA: TGTGCCAGCCACCTAGCGCGTAGCACAGATACGCAGTATTTT. This translates into CASHLARSTDTQYF.

The chain links TRBV6-1 to TRBJ2-7; no firm D call. Trimming left V 7 bases short and J 2 bases short, with 6 bases between. The CDR3 consists of 11 residues. The germline V gene has CDR1 MNHNS and CDR2 SASEGT. Written as DNA, the CDR3 is TGTGCCAGCAAAACGGCCTACGAGCAGTACTTC. Translating gives CASKTAYEQYF.

V is TRBV9 and J is TRBJ2-7, with 8 bases that match TRBD2. Looked up from germline, CDR1 is SGDLS and CDR2 is YYNGEE. This CDR3 spans 15 amino acids. V lost 4 bases and J lost 3; bases outside the gene matches: 9. The CDR3 DNA is TGTGCCAGCAGCCCTTCAACGGGAGGGGTCTACGAGCAGTACTTC. Protein product: CASSPSTGGVYEQYF.

The V and J genes are TRBV4-1 and TRBJ2-1, with TRBD1 matching 10 bases. The CDR3 totals 14 residues. Losses at the gene ends were 3 bases for V and 7 bases for J; bases not matched to a gene: 3. Germline V gives CDR1 MGHRA, CDR2 YSYEKL. The CDR3, as DNA: TGCGCCAGCAGCCACCCGGACAGGGGGAATGAGCAGTTCTTC. Encoded protein: CASSHPDRGNEQFF.

The rearrangement uses TRBV19 and TRBJ1-2, with D uncertain. The CDR3 consists of 12 residues. Germline V gives CDR1 LNHDA, CDR2 SQIVND (reference sequence). V lost 5 bases to trimming and J lost 3 bases, with 7 bases between them. As DNA, the CDR3 is TGTGCCAGTAGTGGAGGGTACTATGGCTACACCTTC. Residues: CASSGGYYGYTF. Full variable domain (missing parts from reference TRBV19 and TRBJ1-2): DGGITQSPKYLFRKEGQNVTLSCEQNLNHDAMYWYRQDPGQGLRLIYYSQIVNDFQKGDIAEGYSVSREKKESFPLTVTSAQKNPTAFYLCASSGGYYGYTFGSGTRLTVV.

This rearrangement joins TRBV5-1 to TRBJ2-7; TRBD1 aligns across 7 bases. V lost 4 bases and J lost 4; bases outside the gene matches: 20. Per the germline V gene, CDR1 is SGHRS and CDR2 is YFSETQ. The CDR3 covers 18 residues. CDR3 in amino acids: CASSLGGPASRDRYEQYF. The CDR3 coding sequence is TGCGCCAGCAGCCTAGGCGGACCAGCGTCCCGGGACAGATACGAGCAGTACTTC.

The chain employs TRBV30 and TRBJ1-5, with D possibly matching TRBD1 (5 bases). This CDR3 spans 16 amino acids. Germline CDR1 and CDR2: GTSNPN and SVGIG (reference sequence). Trimming shortened V by 0 bases and J by 6 bases, and 18 bases separated the two germline ends. The CDR3 is CAWSVVGRGEGQPQHF. The CDR3 DNA follows: TGTGCCTGGAGTGTCGTTGGGAGGGGCGAGGGTCAGCCCCAGCATTTT.

The chain links TRBV11-3 to TRBJ2-7, with TRBD2 matching over 10 bases. The V gene's germline CDR1 is SGHNT and CDR2 YENEEA. There are 15 residues in the CDR3. V gave up 5 bases and J gave up 2 bases; unmatched junction bases: 6. The CDR3 nucleotides read TGTGCCAGCAGCCGGGCAACTAGCGGGACCTACGAGCAGTACTTC. Its protein is CASSRATSGTYEQYF.

The CDR3 sequence: CASSGEQGSYEQYF. The DNA of the CDR3 is TGTGCCAGCAGCGGAGAACAGGGGTCCTACGAGCAGTACTTC. V usage is TRBV7-8 and J usage is TRBJ2-7; 7 nucleotides align to TRBD1. The germline CDR1 and CDR2 sequences are SGHVS and FQNEAQ. Losses at the gene ends were 5 bases for V and 1 base for J; bases not matched to a gene: 5. This CDR3 has 14 residues. The complete variable domain, with remaining parts taken from reference TRBV7-8 and TRBJ2-7, reads GAGVSQSPRYKVAKRGQDVALRCDPISGHVSLFWYQQALGQGPEFLTYFQNEAQLDKSGLPSDRFFAERPEGSVSTLKIQRTQQEDSAVYLCASSGEQGSYEQYFGPGTRLTVT.

V gene TRBV5-1 combines with J gene TRBJ1-3, with TRBD1 matching over 7 bases. CDR3 length: 15 amino acids. The germline V gene encodes CDR1 SGHRS and CDR2 YFSETQ. The V and J ends lost 4 bases and 3 bases, in that order; junction bases with no gene match: 7. As DNA, the CDR3 is TGCGCCAGCAGCCCGGGGACAGTCGGTGGAAACACCATATATTTT. It yields the protein CASSPGTVGGNTIYF.

This chain uses TRBV11-3 with TRBJ2-5; 7 nucleotides agree with TRBD2. Germline CDR1 is SGHNT and CDR2 is YENEEA. After removal of 1 base from V and 4 bases from J, the junction contained 6 bases not matched to a gene. There are 15 residues in the CDR3. The CDR3 sequence: CASSLGSSGLETQYF. As DNA, the CDR3 is TGTGCCAGCAGCTTAGGATCTAGCGGACTAGAGACCCAGTACTTC. Using reference TRBV11-3 and TRBJ2-5 for the parts outside the CDR3, the full variable domain is EAGVVQSPRYKIIEKKQPVAFWCNPISGHNTLYWYLQNLGQGPELLIRYENEEAVDDSQLPKDRFSAERLKGVDSTLKIQPAELGDSAVYLCASSLGSSGLETQYFGPGTRLLVL.

The table lists this clone with a count of one. The chain is built from TRBV9 and TRBJ1-1, with D tentatively TRBD1 (5 bases). CDR3 size: 15 residues. Trimming cost V 0 bases and J 4 bases, with 13 bases left between them. CDR1 is SGDLS, CDR2 YYNGEE, per germline. CDR3 bases: TGTGCCAGCAGCGTAGCTGGTGACAGTTTCACTGAAGCTTTCTTT. Translating gives CASSVAGDSFTEAFF.

The chain couples TRBV28 to TRBJ2-7, with 13 nucleotides matching TRBD2. V shed 10 bases, J shed 0 bases, and the junction held 12 bases outside the gene matches. The CDR3 loop spans 17 amino acids. Germline CDR1 is MDHEN and CDR2 is SYDVKM. CDR3 DNA: TGTGCCACCTTAGGGGGACTAGCGGGGAGGAGCTCCTACGAGCAGTACTTC. Translated, it gives CATLGGLAGRSSYEQYF.